The 9 T cell receptor beta chains reported below all come from one sample, sequenced in a study of CD8+ T cells in alopecia areata. It was cDNA, reverse transcribed from extracted RNA, that served as the sequencing template. The table came from immunoSEQ multiplex PCR; TCRdb's copy has only in-frame clones and leaves some out. This sample has roughly 200,000 clones, with roughly 60% found just once. The sequenced sample was CD4+ T cells sorted from blood, obtained at week 0. Source of these receptors: a human donor with alopecia areata.

The rearrangement links TRBV4-3 to TRBJ2-7, with 8 nucleotides matching TRBD2. Germline lookup yields CDR1 LGHNA and CDR2 YSLEER. The V segment lost 0 bases and the J segment 10 bases; nucleotides outside the gene matches: 11. The CDR3 runs to 15 residues. Here the CDR3 DNA reads TGCGCCAGCAGCCAAGAGATCGCGTCTAGCGGGCTTCAGTACTTC. It yields the protein CASSQEIASSGLQYF.

The V call is TRBV30, the J call TRBJ1-1; D remains ambiguous. The germline V gene has CDR1 GTSNPN and CDR2 SVGIG (reference sequence). V lost 0 bases, J lost 4 bases, and 12 bases lay in between. The CDR3 runs 14 residues. CDR3 amino acids: CAWSVSWGGTEAFF. For the CDR3, the DNA is TGTGCCTGGAGTGTATCCTGGGGTGGCACTGAAGCTTTCTTT. The full variable domain, in which reference TRBV30 and TRBJ1-1 provide the parts outside the CDR3, is SQTIHQWPATLVQPVGSPLSLECTVEGTSNPNLYWYRQAAGRGLQLLFYSVGIGQISSEVPQNLSASRPQDRQFILSSKKLLLSDSGFYLCAWSVSWGGTEAFFGQGTRLTVV.

The rearrangement links TRBV4-2 to TRBJ1-2, with TRBD1 matching over 7 bases. The CDR3 loop spans 13 amino acids. V was clipped by 0 bases and J by 6 bases; unmatched bases: 1. Germline V gene lookup returns CDR1 LGHNA and CDR2 YNFKEQ. The CDR3 DNA is TGTGCCAGCAGCCAAGATCAGGGGGATGGCTACACCTTC. As protein: CASSQDQGDGYTF.

V and J are TRBV27 and TRBJ1-2; TRBD1 matches 7 bases. The CDR3 is 15 amino acids. Trimming took 5 bases from V and 6 from J; bases not matched to a gene: 12. CDR1 is MNHEY and CDR2 is SMNVEV in the germline V gene (reference sequence). CDR3 DNA: TGTGCCAGCAGTCCACAGACAGGGAGATGGAATGGCTACACCTTC. Protein: CASSPQTGRWNGYTF.

The rearrangement links TRBV30 to TRBJ1-2; 10 nucleotides match TRBD1. The CDR3 runs to 16 residues. Germline-derived CDR1 and CDR2 are GTSNPN and SVGIG (reference sequence). The ends lost 0 bases at V and 7 bases at J; junction bases unmatched: 11. In DNA form, the CDR3 reads TGTGCCTGGAGTGTGGTTTCGGACAGGGGGGGAGGTGGCTACACCTTC. This gives the protein CAWSVVSDRGGGGYTF.

This clone was seen only once. The chain joins TRBV10-3 to TRBJ1-5, with D possibly being TRBD1 (5 bases). The CDR3 is made up of 20 amino acids. The V gene lost 5 bases and the J gene lost 0 bases, with 26 bases spanning the gap. CDR1 is ENHRY and CDR2 is SYGVKD in the germline V gene. CDR3 region: CAISPPGAKSGPFSNQPQHF. DNA for the CDR3: TGTGCCATCAGTCCCCCCGGGGCCAAATCGGGGCCATTTAGCAATCAGCCCCAGCATTTT.

The chain joins TRBV11-2 to TRBJ2-7; D is unresolved. Deletions cut 6 bases from V and 2 bases from J, with 8 bases between. Germline V gives CDR1 SGHAT, CDR2 FQNNGV. The CDR3 has 12 amino acids. The CDR3 loop is CASRAGTYEQYF. The CDR3, as DNA: TGTGCCAGCAGGGCAGGTACCTACGAGCAGTACTTC.

This sequence joins TRBV15 and TRBJ2-2, with D unclear. Trimming cost V 0 bases and J 1 base, with 9 bases left between them. The germline V gene encodes CDR1 LNHNV and CDR2 YYDKDF (reference sequence). CDR3 size: 16 residues. The CDR3 reads CATSREGSVNTGELFF. The CDR3 nucleotides read TGTGCCACCAGCAGAGAAGGGTCAGTGAACACCGGGGAGCTGTTTTTT.

This clone has only a few counts. The rearrangement uses TRBV27 and TRBJ2-7, with 7 bases fitting TRBD1. The germline V gene encodes CDR1 MNHEY and CDR2 SMNVEV (reference sequence). Losses at the gene ends were 6 bases for V and 3 bases for J; bases not matched to a gene: 11. There are 15 residues in the CDR3. The DNA for the CDR3 is TGTGCCAGCAGCAACAAATCCGGGACAGACTACGAGCAGTACTTC. Protein sequence: CASSNKSGTDYEQYF.